Following are 30 T cell receptor beta chains from one sample sequenced in a study of monozygotic twins with inflammatory bowel disease. TCRdb re-called the 5' RACE reads, yielding one record per CDR3 amino acid sequence without DNA. The specimen's table records approximately 400,000 distinct CDR3 sequences. The source material was blood. The receptors were sampled from a human donor with ulcerative colitis or Crohn's disease, or a healthy co-twin of an affected twin (not recorded which).

The chain couples TRBV19 to TRBJ1-1; the TRBD1 assignment by TCRdb is unverifiable without DNA. Germline assignment: CDR1 LNHDA and CDR2 SQIVND (reference sequence). The length of the CDR3 is 13 residues. CDR3 sequence: CASMGQTNTEAFF. The whole variable domain, remainder taken from reference TRBV19 and TRBJ1-1, is DGGITQSPKYLFRKEGQNVTLSCEQNLNHDAMYWYRQDPGQGLRLIYYSQIVNDFQKGDIAEGYSVSREKKESFPLTVTSAQKNPTAFYLCASMGQTNTEAFFGQGTRLTVV.

The rearrangement joins TRBV14 to TRBJ2-7; TCRdb returns TRBD2, unconfirmable since there is no DNA. Germline V CDR1 and CDR2: SGHDN, FVKESK. The CDR3 is made up of 20 amino acids. The CDR3 reads CASSQDGHVVAGGPLDEQYF.

This rearrangement joins TRBV5-1 to TRBJ2-6. Germline V gene sequence: CDR1 SGHRS, CDR2 YFSETQ. This CDR3 is built from 16 residues. The CDR3 loop reads CASSLEQGSGANVLTF.

The rearrangement joins TRBV7-9 to TRBJ1-1. Germline CDR1 is SEHNR and CDR2 is FQNEAQ (reference sequence). The CDR3 totals 12 residues. The CDR3 region is CASSLVATEAFF.

The J gene is TRBJ2-1, the V gene TRBV5-1; the D gene TCRdb calls, TRBD2, cannot be checked with no DNA. Germline V lookup: CDR1 SGHRS, CDR2 YFSETQ. The CDR3 totals 17 residues. The CDR3 loop reads CASSFSIRGGGYNEQFF. Full variable domain (rest looked up from reference TRBV5-1 and TRBJ2-1): KAGVTQTPRYLIKTRGQQVTLSCSPISGHRSVSWYQQTPGQGLQFLFEYFSETQRNKGNFPGRFSGRQFSNSRSEMNVSTLELGDSALYLCASSFSIRGGGYNEQFFGPGTRLTVL.

The chain carries TRBV3-1 and TRBJ2-5; absent DNA, TCRdb's TRBD1 call cannot be checked. This CDR3 comprises 13 residues. Germline values: CDR1 LGHDT, CDR2 YNNKEL (reference sequence). CDR3 in amino acids: CASSQSGEETQYF.

The chain carries TRBV12-3 or TRBV12-4 and TRBJ2-7; TCRdb names TRBD2, which stays unverified in the absence of DNA. The CDR3 is 13 amino acids. The CDR3 is CASRPARYGEQYF.

The gene calls are TRBV18 and TRBJ2-2. Germline CDR1 KGHSH, CDR2 LQKENI. The CDR3 contains 12 residues. This CDR3 is CASSSDGGELFF.

V and J are TRBV5-1 and TRBJ2-1; TCRdb's assignment of TRBD2 cannot be checked, as there is no DNA. The CDR3 length is 15 residues. The V gene's germline CDR1 is SGHRS and CDR2 YFSETQ. CDR3: CASSFGLTGDNEQFF.

This rearrangement joins TRBV5-5 to TRBJ2-3; TCRdb designates TRBD2, a call that cannot be tested without DNA. This CDR3 has 13 amino acids. Germline V gene lookup returns CDR1 SGHKS and CDR2 YYEKEE (reference sequence). This CDR3 is CASSFREGDTQYF.

The chain is built from TRBV15 and TRBJ2-5; the D call of TRBD2 rests on TCRdb alone, since no DNA is present to check it. This CDR3 comprises 12 residues. The V gene's germline CDR1 is LNHNV and CDR2 YYDKDF (reference sequence). The CDR3 region is CATGDFQETQYF.

The V gene is TRBV5-1, the J gene TRBJ1-1; TCRdb proposes TRBD1, but this gene call is untestable without DNA. Germline V gene data show CDR1 as SGHRS and CDR2 as YFSETQ. The CDR3 consists of 14 residues. This CDR3 reads CASSRDWGMGEAFF.

This sequence joins TRBV7-9 and TRBJ2-5; TCRdb names TRBD2, which stays unverified in the absence of DNA. The CDR3 runs to 16 residues. In germline, CDR1 is SEHNR, CDR2 FQNEAQ (reference sequence). The chain's CDR3 is CASSPRLAESQETQYF.

J is TRBJ1-5 and V is TRBV19; absent DNA, TCRdb's TRBD1 call cannot be checked. This CDR3 has 16 amino acids. CDR1 is LNHDA, CDR2 SQIVND, per germline (reference sequence). Here the CDR3 reads CASRVWGRGGNQPQHF. The variable domain in full, completed from reference TRBV19 and TRBJ1-5, reads DGGITQSPKYLFRKEGQNVTLSCEQNLNHDAMYWYRQDPGQGLRLIYYSQIVNDFQKGDIAEGYSVSREKKESFPLTVTSAQKNPTAFYLCASRVWGRGGNQPQHFGDGTRLSIL.

This sequence joins TRBV5-6 and TRBJ2-7. This CDR3 contains 13 residues. Germline assignment: CDR1 SGHDT and CDR2 YYEEEE. CDR3 in amino acids: CASSRASPYEQYF.

The V and J genes are TRBV7-9 and TRBJ1-2; TCRdb returns TRBD1, unconfirmable since there is no DNA. Germline V gene sequence: CDR1 SEHNR, CDR2 FQNEAQ (reference sequence). The CDR3 loop spans 16 amino acids. CDR3 residues: CASRRVTGTLNYGYTF.

The rearrangement uses TRBV5-1 and TRBJ1-4. Germline CDR1 is SGHRS and CDR2 is YFSETQ. This CDR3 is 14 amino acids long. The CDR3 sequence is CASSWDSKNEKLFF.

The rearrangement joins TRBV7-2 to TRBJ2-3; TCRdb picks TRBD1, but there is no DNA to check that call. Germline loops: CDR1 SGHTA, CDR2 FQGNSA. This CDR3 has 16 amino acids. Here the CDR3 reads CASSLGRWGARDTQYF. The variable domain in full, with the rest retrieved from reference TRBV7-2 and TRBJ2-3, is GAGVSQSPSNKVTEKGKDVELRCDPISGHTALYWYRQSLGQGLEFLIYFQGNSAPDKSGLPSDRFSAERTGGSVSTLTIQRTQQEDSAVYLCASSLGRWGARDTQYFGPGTRLTVL.

V is TRBV4-1 and J is TRBJ1-4; TCRdb returns TRBD1, unconfirmable since there is no DNA. CDR3 length: 15 amino acids. The germline gives CDR1 MGHRA, CDR2 YSYEKL. CDR3 sequence reads: CASSQPDRDGEKLFF.

The chain links TRBV7-2 to TRBJ1-2. There are 14 residues in the CDR3. The V gene's germline CDR1 is SGHTA and CDR2 FQGNSA. CDR3 sequence: CASSLALLNYGYTF.

This sequence joins TRBV20-1 and TRBJ2-3; lacking DNA, the TRBD1 call made by TCRdb goes unchecked. The CDR3 is 15 amino acids. The germline CDR1 and CDR2 sequences are DFQATT and SNEGSKA (reference sequence). The CDR3 protein is CSATDRSASTDTQYF.

The rearrangement links TRBV14 to TRBJ2-7. Germline lookup yields CDR1 SGHDN and CDR2 FVKESK. This CDR3 has 11 residues. CDR3 amino acids: CASSHSAEQYF.

The chain carries TRBV3-1 and TRBJ2-2; the D call of TRBD1 rests on TCRdb alone, since no DNA is present to check it. Per the germline V gene, CDR1 is LGHDT and CDR2 is YNNKEL (reference sequence). CDR3 length: 14 residues. The CDR3 loop is CASSQMTATGELFF.

The rearrangement joins TRBV27 to TRBJ2-7; there is no DNA to check the TCRdb D call of TRBD1. There are 14 residues in the CDR3. The germline V gene encodes CDR1 MNHEY and CDR2 SMNVEV (reference sequence). Here the CDR3 reads CASSFGKSSYEQYF.

V usage is TRBV20-1 and J usage is TRBJ1-2; TCRdb designates TRBD1, a call that cannot be tested without DNA. CDR1 and CDR2 (germline): DFQATT, SNEGSKA (reference sequence). The CDR3 has 12 amino acids. This CDR3 is CESRGRIYGYTF.

The chain combines TRBV7-2 with TRBJ2-3; TCRdb proposes TRBD2, but this gene call is untestable without DNA. This CDR3 has 16 amino acids. CDR1 SGHTA and CDR2 FQGNSA come from the germline V gene. This CDR3 reads CASSYSGLAGGDTQYF.

The chain joins TRBV3-1 to TRBJ1-2; the TCRdb D gene call, TRBD1, has no DNA to confirm it. The length of the CDR3 is 15 residues. Looked up from germline, CDR1 is LGHDT and CDR2 is YNNKEL (reference sequence). CDR3 protein: CASSQDFPGHYGYTF.

J is TRBJ2-7 and V is TRBV20-1. The CDR3 totals 14 residues. Germline loops: CDR1 DFQATT, CDR2 SNEGSKA (reference sequence). CDR3 in amino acids: CSAQSTGNPYEQYF.

This CDR3 is CASSFSGGVRGHEQYF. This chain uses TRBV7-2 with TRBJ2-7; the TCRdb call, TRBD1, lacks DNA for checking. Germline V CDR1 and CDR2: SGHTA, FQGNSA. This CDR3 is 16 amino acids long.

V is TRBV2 and J is TRBJ2-3. Germline loops: CDR1 SNHLY, CDR2 FYNNEI. The CDR3 is 13 residues long. The CDR3 sequence is CASSVYSTDTQYF.